The TCR beta chain described here comes from a study of cytomegalovirus exposure and HLA in healthy donors. Healthy bone marrow donors supplied every sample. Losses at the gene ends were 0 bases for V and 3 bases for J; bases not matched to a gene: 10. The CDR3 runs to 19 residues. CDR1 is ENHRY, CDR2 SYGVKD, per germline. Researchers ran the PCR with 60 Vbeta and 13 Jbeta primers. The method was immunoSEQ multiplex PCR; TCRdb's version includes in-frame clones alone and lacks a portion of them. The sample has about 150,000 clones, approximately 73% seen once. This receptor was taken from a man aged 25-45 years in good health and CMV-seropositive. The specimen sequenced was PBMCs. The rearrangement links TRBV10-3 to TRBJ2-6; 8 bases agree with TRBD1. The DNA for the CDR3 is TGTGCCATCAGTGAGTCGCTTGGCAGGGGGCTGGGTGGGGCCAACGTCCTGACTTTC. Translation gives CAISESLGRGLGGANVLTF.